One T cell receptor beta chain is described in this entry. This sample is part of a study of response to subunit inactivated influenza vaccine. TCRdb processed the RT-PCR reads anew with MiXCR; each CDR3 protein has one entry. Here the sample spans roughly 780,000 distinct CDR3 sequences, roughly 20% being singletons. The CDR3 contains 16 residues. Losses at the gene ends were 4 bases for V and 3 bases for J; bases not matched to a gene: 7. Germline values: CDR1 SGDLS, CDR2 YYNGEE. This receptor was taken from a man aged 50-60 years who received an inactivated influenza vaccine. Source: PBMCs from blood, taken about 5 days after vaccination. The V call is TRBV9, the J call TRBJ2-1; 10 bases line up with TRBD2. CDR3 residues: CASSLGLADFYNEQFF. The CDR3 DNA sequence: TGTGCCAGCAGCTTAGGACTAGCGGACTTCTACAATGAGCAGTTCTTC.